This T cell receptor (beta chain) was sequenced during a study of patients and donors after allogeneic stem cell transplantation. From the RT-PCR reads, TCRdb called clonotypes with MiXCR, one entry per CDR3 protein. The repertoire consists of about 960,000 distinct CDR3 sequences, with 15% to 20% occurring once and the leading ten covering 6%. This receptor was taken from a human donor who was either an allogeneic HSCT recipient or a stem cell or donor lymphocyte infusion donor (not recorded which). It is not recorded whose cells these are; they may come from a transplant donor. The source material was blood, either unsorted or a sorted T cell fraction (not recorded which).

Written as DNA, the CDR3 is TGCGCCAGCAGCTTGGGACAGGTATACAATGAGCAGTTCTTC. This translates into CASSLGQVYNEQFF. The chain uses TRBV5-1 and TRBJ2-1, with a tentative D call TRBD1 (6 bases). Trimming shortened V by 0 bases and J by 4 bases, and 8 bases separated the two germline ends. The CDR3 has 14 amino acids. The V gene's germline CDR1 is SGHRS and CDR2 YFSETQ.